The T cell receptor beta chain described here comes from a study of OX40 agonist ivuxolimab in advanced cancers. Whole-study context: Therapy given before enrollment (anti-PD-1, anti-PD-L1 or anti-CTLA-4) was allowed, and roughly 42% had some.

V gave up 4 bases and J gave up 5 bases, with 11 bases separating them. The CDR3 totals 13 residues. Germline V gene lookup returns CDR1 MDHEN and CDR2 SYDVKM. Turning to this clone: No antigen is known for it.

Findings and caveats of the study: Part of the nonresponder group also had normalized T-cell clonal expansion that was low.

Repertoires were generated with immunoSEQ multiplex PCR, while TCRdb's copy carries only in-frame clones and drops some. Of about 41,000 clones listed, approximately 86% are singletons. Here the sequenced sample was CD4+ or CD8+ T cells sorted from blood, taken in a trial of the OX40 agonist ivuxolimab. The sequence was collected from an adult with an advanced solid tumor such as melanoma, head and neck, liver or kidney cancer. J is TRBJ1-2 and V is TRBV28; D gene uncertain. The DNA of the CDR3 is TGTGCCAGCAGTTCGGTCAGCCCATATGGCTACACCTTC. Translation: CASSSVSPYGYTF.